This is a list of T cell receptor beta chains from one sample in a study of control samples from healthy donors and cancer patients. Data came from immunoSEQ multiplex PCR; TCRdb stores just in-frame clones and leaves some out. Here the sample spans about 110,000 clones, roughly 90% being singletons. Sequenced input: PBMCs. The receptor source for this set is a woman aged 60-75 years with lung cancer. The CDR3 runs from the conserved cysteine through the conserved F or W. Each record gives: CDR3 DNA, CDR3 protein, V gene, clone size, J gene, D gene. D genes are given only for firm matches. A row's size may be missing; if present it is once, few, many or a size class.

TGTGCCAGCTCACGACAGGGGGCCTACGAGCAGTACTTC CASSRQGAYEQYF TRBV18 once TRBJ2-7 TRBD1
TGTGCTAGTGGCCTGACAGGGGGCAGGGGAAACACCATATATTTT CASGLTGGRGNTIYF TRBV12-5 NA TRBJ1-3 TRBD1
TGTGCCAGCAGCTTGGAAAGAGGGTACTACCCGGCCGGCTACACCTTC CASSLERGYYPAGYTF TRBV5-6 NA TRBJ1-2 NA
TGCACGGGGACACCCCAGAACACTGAAGCTTTCTTT CTGTPQNTEAFF TRBV29-1 NA TRBJ1-1 NA
TGTGCCAGCAGCGTAATAAGTGGGACAGGGGTAACCGGGGAGCTGTTTTTT CASSVISGTGVTGELFF TRBV5-4 NA TRBJ2-2 TRBD1
TGCGCCAGCAGCGTCCAGGGGACTGTCGGCACAGATACGCAGTATTTT CASSVQGTVGTDTQYF TRBV5-1 NA TRBJ2-3 NA
TGTGCCAGCAGCCAAGTCACAGGGGGGGCCTACGAGCAGTACTTC CASSQVTGGAYEQYF TRBV3-1/TRBV3-2 NA TRBJ2-7 NA
TGTGCCAGCAGCGCACCACAGGGGGCACGGTACAATGAGCAGTTCTTC CASSAPQGARYNEQFF TRBV11-2 NA TRBJ2-1 TRBD1
TGTGCCAGCAGCCAAGTTGGATTGGACATTCAGTACTTC CASSQVGLDIQYF TRBV3-1/TRBV3-2 NA TRBJ2-4 NA
TGCGCCAGCAGCTTGTCGGTGGGGGCTGGGGCCAACGTCCTGACTTTC CASSLSVGAGANVLTF TRBV5-1 NA TRBJ2-6 NA
TGCGCCAGCAGCTTTGACTGGCCAGATACGCAGTATTTT CASSFDWPDTQYF TRBV5-1 NA TRBJ2-3 NA
TGTGCCAGCAGTTTCATCGGGAATCAGCCCCAGCATTTT CASSFIGNQPQHF TRBV28 NA TRBJ1-5 NA
TGTGCCAGCACCGTGGGACAGGGGGCTGCCTATGGCTACACCTTC CASTVGQGAAYGYTF TRBV6-5 NA TRBJ1-2 TRBD1
TGCGCCAGCAGCTTCACGGGTTACGAGCAGTACTTC CASSFTGYEQYF TRBV5-1 NA TRBJ2-7 NA
TGTGCCAGCAATGGACTAGCGGGGAGATTATGCACCGGGGAGCTGTTTTTT CASNGLAGRLCTGELFF TRBV6-4 few TRBJ2-2 TRBD2
TGTGCCAGCAGCTCCACGTTAGGGGGCACAGATACGCAGTATTTT CASSSTLGGTDTQYF TRBV7-2 NA TRBJ2-3 NA
TGTGCCACCGCGGGGTCCCCGGAGGAGACCCAGTACTTC CATAGSPEETQYF TRBV15 NA TRBJ2-5 NA
TGTGCCACCAGTGATAAGGCGACTGGAGAGCAGTACTTC CATSDKATGEQYF TRBV24-1 NA TRBJ2-7 NA
TGTGCCAGCAGCCAAGACAGGACAGGGCTCGGAAACACCATATATTTT CASSQDRTGLGNTIYF TRBV3-1/TRBV3-2 NA TRBJ1-3 TRBD1
TGTGCCAGCAGCCCCGGGCGAGGGGTCGAGCAGTACTTC CASSPGRGVEQYF TRBV27 NA TRBJ2-7 NA
TGTGCCAGCAGCCCAGAGACAGGGGGCTCGTTGACTGAAGCTTTCTTT CASSPETGGSLTEAFF TRBV3-1/TRBV3-2 NA TRBJ1-1 TRBD1
TGTGCCAGTAGTATAGGAAGTACCGACTTTCCGACTGAAGCTTTCTTT CASSIGSTDFPTEAFF TRBV19 NA TRBJ1-1 NA
TGTGCCAGCAGCGTAGAGGGGAGGCAGGGTAACCTATTGGGCAACCAAGAGACCCAGTACTTC CASSVEGRQGNLLGNQETQYF TRBV9 NA TRBJ2-5 NA
TGTGCCAGCAGCGTAGGACAAGACACCTACGAGCAGTACTTC CASSVGQDTYEQYF TRBV9 NA TRBJ2-7 NA
TGTGCCAGCAGCTTTTGGGCAGCGTCAGATGACACTGAAGCTTTCTTT CASSFWAASDDTEAFF TRBV7-8 NA TRBJ1-1 NA
TGTGCCAGCAGTTACTCGAGGACTAGCGCAGGAGATACGCAGTATTTT CASSYSRTSAGDTQYF TRBV6-5 NA TRBJ2-3 TRBD2
TGTGCCAGCAGACAGGACACTGAAGCTTTCTTT CASRQDTEAFF TRBV2 NA TRBJ1-1 NA
TGTGCCAGCAGTCAAGGAGGACAGTTTCGCCTTGATGGCTACACCTTC CASSQGGQFRLDGYTF TRBV28 NA TRBJ1-2 NA
TGTGCCAGTAGTATAACATACGTAGAGGGGGCTTTCTTT CASSITYVEGAFF TRBV19 once TRBJ1-1 NA
TGTGCCAGCAGTTACGAGCGGACAGGGGGGGGATTCAATCAGCCCCAGCATTTT CASSYERTGGGFNQPQHF TRBV6-2/TRBV6-3 NA TRBJ1-5 TRBD1
TGTGCCAGCAGCTTAGGACTAGCGGAGCCCACAGATACGCAGTATTTT CASSLGLAEPTDTQYF TRBV11-3 NA TRBJ2-3 TRBD2
TGTGCCAGCAGCCAGGGAACAGGGATTCGGAATCAGCCCCAGCATTTT CASSQGTGIRNQPQHF TRBV3-1/TRBV3-2 NA TRBJ1-5 NA
TGTGCCAGCAGCCCTTTGGGTCGGGGGGGCAATCAGCCCCAGCATTTT CASSPLGRGGNQPQHF TRBV6-2/TRBV6-3 NA TRBJ1-5 NA
TGTGCCAGCAGCTTATGGTCTACCTCAGCCACGGAGCAGTACTTC CASSLWSTSATEQYF TRBV7-3 NA TRBJ2-7 NA
TGTGCCAGCAGTGAATACCGGGTGGACAGAGAATATGGCTACACCTTC CASSEYRVDREYGYTF TRBV25-1 NA TRBJ1-2 NA
TGTGCCAGCAGGGGACGGGGGAACACTGAAGCTTTCTTT CASRGRGNTEAFF TRBV6-5 NA TRBJ1-1 NA
TGTGCCAGCAGTGCTAACAGAGAGCAGTTCTTC CASSANREQFF TRBV2 NA TRBJ2-1 NA
TGTGCCAGCAGCTCGGCCTTTAGCGGGAGTGGCAATGAGCAGTTCTTC CASSSAFSGSGNEQFF TRBV5-4 NA TRBJ2-1 TRBD2
TGCAGCGTTGTATATTCGGCAGGGGGGGATCAGCCCCAGCATTTT CSVVYSAGGDQPQHF TRBV29-1 NA TRBJ1-5 TRBD1
TGCGCCAGCAGCTTGGGTGCAGATACGCAGTATTTT CASSLGADTQYF TRBV5-1 once TRBJ2-3 NA
TGTGCCAGCTCACGGACTGCCCCGTTCGACGAAAAACTGTTTTTT CASSRTAPFDEKLFF TRBV18 once TRBJ1-4 NA
TGTGCCAGCAGTGAATCCCTGAACACTGAAGCTTTCTTT CASSESLNTEAFF TRBV6-1 NA TRBJ1-1 NA
TGTGCCAGCAGGTCCTCCAGGAACACTGAAGCTTTCTTT CASRSSRNTEAFF TRBV12-3/TRBV12-4 NA TRBJ1-1 NA
TGTGCCAGTCGAGGACAGGCTACCTACGAGCAGTACTTC CASRGQATYEQYF TRBV19 NA TRBJ2-7 TRBD1
TGTGCCAGCAGTGAAAATAGCGTCCCCATGGAGACCCAGTACTTC CASSENSVPMETQYF TRBV2 NA TRBJ2-5 NA
TGTGCCAGCACCGGGGGGGTGAACACTGAAGCTTTCTTT CASTGGVNTEAFF TRBV7-9 NA TRBJ1-1 NA
TGTGCCAGTAGGACCAGTCCCGGAAACACCATATATTTT CASRTSPGNTIYF TRBV19 NA TRBJ1-3 NA
TGTGCCAGCAGTTCAATTCGACAGGGCTATGGCTACACCTTC CASSSIRQGYGYTF TRBV27 NA TRBJ1-2 TRBD1
TGTGCCAGCAGCTTAGTCGGGAGGGCGGGAAATGAGCAGTTCTTC CASSLVGRAGNEQFF TRBV7-6 once TRBJ2-1 TRBD2
TGTGCCAGCAGTTTGACAGGCACAGATACGCAGTATTTT CASSLTGTDTQYF TRBV27 NA TRBJ2-3 NA
TGCGCCAGCAGCTTCGCCTCAAAACGGGGGAACGGGCAGTACTTC CASSFASKRGNGQYF TRBV5-1 once TRBJ2-7 NA
TGTGCCAGCGGGATATCATATGGGACTGAAGCTTTCTTT CASGISYGTEAFF TRBV5-6 NA TRBJ1-1 NA
TGCGCCAGCAGCTTGAATCTTCGTGGGGCGATGAACACTGAAGCTTTCTTT CASSLNLRGAMNTEAFF TRBV5-1 NA TRBJ1-1 NA